The present TCR delta chain was sequenced within a study of gamma-delta chains in newborns, infants, children. Study-level background: Microbial exposure reportedly drives polyclonal innate γδ T cell expansion after birth.

TCRdb re-identified clones in the reads via CATT. The sample yields 2,500 to 3,500 delta-chain clones, 40% to 60% seen once. V lost 2 bases, J lost 0 bases, and 24 bases stayed unmatched. CDR1 and CDR2 (germline): TSWWSYY, QGS. The CDR3 extends over 23 amino acids. The clonotype was recovered from a child who received the measles vaccine. The chain is built from TRDV1 and TRDJ1; TRDD3 matches 10 bases. Sequenced: blood. CDR3 nucleotide sequence: TGTGCTCTTGGGGAAGAGGCCCGGGAGGCCCTGTACTGGGGGATCCTTTACACCGATAAACTCATCTTT. Its protein is CALGEEAREALYWGILYTDKLIF.